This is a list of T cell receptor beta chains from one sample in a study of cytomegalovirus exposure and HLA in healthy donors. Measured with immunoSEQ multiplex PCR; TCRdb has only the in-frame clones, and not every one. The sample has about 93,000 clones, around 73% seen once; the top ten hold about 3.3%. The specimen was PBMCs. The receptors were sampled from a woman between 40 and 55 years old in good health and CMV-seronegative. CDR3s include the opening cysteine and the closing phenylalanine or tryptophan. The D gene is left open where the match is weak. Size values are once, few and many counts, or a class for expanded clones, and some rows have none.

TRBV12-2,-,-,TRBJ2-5,TGTGCAAGTCGCTTAGCGACCTCTAGCGGGAGGTCCCCAAGGCTGGAGACCCAGTACTTC,CASRLATSSGRSPRLETQYF
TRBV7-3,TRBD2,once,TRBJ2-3,TGTGCCAGCAGGGGGACTAGCGAAACAGATACGCAGTATTTT,CASRGTSETDTQYF
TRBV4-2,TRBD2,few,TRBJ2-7,TGTGCCAGCAGCCAAGGGGAACTAGCGGGGGACGAACGCTACGAGCAGTACTTC,CASSQGELAGDERYEQYF
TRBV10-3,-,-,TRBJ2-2,TGTGCCACACAGGTTTCCGGGGAGCTGTTTTTT,CATQVSGELFF
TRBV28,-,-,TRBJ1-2,TGTGCCAGCAGGGGGGGAGGGGGAGCCTATGGCTACACCTTC,CASRGGGGAYGYTF
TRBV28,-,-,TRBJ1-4,TGTGCCAGCAGCCTATCCCGGAAGGGGGAAAAACTGTTTTTT,CASSLSRKGEKLFF
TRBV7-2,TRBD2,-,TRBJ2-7,TGTGCCAGCAGTTTGGGGGGGACGGCAGCCTACGAGCAGTACTTC,CASSLGGTAAYEQYF
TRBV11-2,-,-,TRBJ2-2,TGTGCCAGCAGCTTGGACAGGAACACCGGGGAGCTGTTTTTT,CASSLDRNTGELFF
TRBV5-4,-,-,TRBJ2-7,TGTGCCAGCAGCTCAGCCGGGAGATACTACGAGCAGTACTTC,CASSSAGRYYEQYF
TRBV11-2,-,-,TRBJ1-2,TGTGCCACCATCCTTTATAAAGGGGCGGGGGGCTACACCTTC,CATILYKGAGGYTF
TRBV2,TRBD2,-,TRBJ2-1,TGTGCCAGCAGCCCCTCTAGCGGGAGAGTGAATGAGCAGTTCTTC,CASSPSSGRVNEQFF
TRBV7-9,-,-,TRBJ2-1,TGTGCCAGCGGAAATGGGGGGAGCTCCTACAATGAGCAGTTCTTC,CASGNGGSSYNEQFF
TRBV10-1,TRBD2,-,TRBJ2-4,TGCGCCAGCAGTGAGTCTAGTCGGCGGGAGTTAGCCAAAAACATTCAGTACTTC,CASSESSRRELAKNIQYF
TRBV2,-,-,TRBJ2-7,TGTGCCAGCAGTGGGATCGGGGTCGGGGAGCAGTACTTC,CASSGIGVGEQYF
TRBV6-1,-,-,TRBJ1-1,TGTGCCAGCAAAGGGGAAGCTGAAGCTTTCTTT,CASKGEAEAFF
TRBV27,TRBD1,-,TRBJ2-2,TGTGCCAGCAGTTTTTTAGTTTGGTTTGGAGGGACAGGGAACACCGGGGAGCTGTTTTTT,CASSFLVWFGGTGNTGELFF
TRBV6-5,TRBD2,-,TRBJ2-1,TGTGCCAGCAGTTCCACACTAGCGGGAGGGCTTAATGAGCAGTTCTTC,CASSSTLAGGLNEQFF
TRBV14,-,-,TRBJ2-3,TGTGCCAGCAGCCGGAGACTAGGCAATACGCAGTATTTT,CASSRRLGNTQYF
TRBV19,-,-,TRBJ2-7,TGTGCCAGTAGTACGGGGTACGAGCAGTACTTC,CASSTGYEQYF
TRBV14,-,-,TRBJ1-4,TGTGCCAGCAGCCAAGGCGCAGGAACTAATGAAAAACTGTTTTTT,CASSQGAGTNEKLFF
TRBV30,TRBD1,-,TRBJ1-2,TGTGCCTGGAGTTTGAGCAGGGGGAATGGCTACACCTTC,CAWSLSRGNGYTF
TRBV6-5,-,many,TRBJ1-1,TGTGCCAGCAGTGCAGGTTGGGTGACTGAAGCTTTCTTT,CASSAGWVTEAFF
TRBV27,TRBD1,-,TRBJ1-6,TGTGCCAGCAGCGACAGGGTTAATTCACCCCTCCACTTT,CASSDRVNSPLHF
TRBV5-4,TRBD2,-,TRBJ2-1,TGTGCCAGCAGCTTCGGGACTAGCTCCTACAATGAGCAGTTCTTC,CASSFGTSSYNEQFF
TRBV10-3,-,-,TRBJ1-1,TGTGCCGCCCGAATAAAGCCGAACACTGAAGCTTTCTTT,CAARIKPNTEAFF
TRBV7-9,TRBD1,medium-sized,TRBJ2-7,TGTGCCAGCAGCTTAGATTCGACAGGGTTGGACTACGAGCAGTACTTC,CASSLDSTGLDYEQYF
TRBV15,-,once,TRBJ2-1,TGTGCCACCAGCGAGCGCACCGGGAAAGGTGAGCAGTTCTTC,CATSERTGKGEQFF
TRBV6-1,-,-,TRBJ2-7,TGTGCCAGTGGAGTACGGTTCGTATACGAGCAGTACTTC,CASGVRFVYEQYF
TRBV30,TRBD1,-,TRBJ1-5,TGTGCCTGGAGTAGGGGACAGGGAGGAAATAAGGATCAGCCCCAGCATTTT,CAWSRGQGGNKDQPQHF
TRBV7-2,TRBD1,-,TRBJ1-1,TGTGCCAGCAGCGCGCGAGACAGGGGAGGAACTGAAGCTTTCTTT,CASSARDRGGTEAFF
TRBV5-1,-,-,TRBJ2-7,TGCGCCAGCAGCTTGGGGGGGGTAGCCTACGAGCAGTACTTC,CASSLGGVAYEQYF
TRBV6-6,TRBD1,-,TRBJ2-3,TGTGCCATGGGACAGGTCACAGATACGCAGTATTTT,CAMGQVTDTQYF
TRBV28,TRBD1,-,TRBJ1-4,TGTGCCAGCAGTTGGACAGGGGGCACAACTAATGAAAAACTGTTTTTT,CASSWTGGTTNEKLFF
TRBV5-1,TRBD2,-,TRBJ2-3,TGCGCCCCCGTAGGACTAGCGGGATACGATACGCAGTATTTT,CAPVGLAGYDTQYF
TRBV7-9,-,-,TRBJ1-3,TGTGCCAGCAGCTCGACCCTGGAGGACAGCGTAAACACCATATATTTT,CASSSTLEDSVNTIYF
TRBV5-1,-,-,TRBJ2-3,TGCGCCAGCAGCTTCCAGGGTTCCCGCACAGATACGCAGTATTTT,CASSFQGSRTDTQYF